This T cell receptor (beta chain) was identified during a study of cytotoxic CD8 clonotypes in ibrutinib-treated CLL. V was clipped by 1 base and J by 1 base; unmatched bases: 2. Germline CDR1 and CDR2: SGHNT and YENEEA. This CDR3 has 16 amino acids. Clones were read by immunoSEQ multiplex PCR, and TCRdb kept only the in-frame ones, dropping some. The repertoire includes roughly 200,000 clones, 70% to 75% of them detected once, and 5.9% sits in the top ten. V usage is TRBV11-3 and J usage is TRBJ2-2; 8 positions agree with TRBD2. The specimen was PBMCs, collected after 12 months of ibrutinib treatment. This clonotype was sampled from a human donor with chronic lymphocytic leukemia. The CDR3 region has the DNA TGTGCCAGCAGCTTAGCTAGCGGGCTGAACACCGGGGAGCTGTTTTTT. It specifies CASSLASGLNTGELFF.